These T cell receptor beta chains were read from a single sample in a study of cytomegalovirus exposure and HLA in healthy donors. Here immunoSEQ multiplex PCR was the method, and the copy in TCRdb shows in-frame clones only, minus some. There are about 150,000 clones in the sample; roughly 78% occur only once, and 4% to 5.5% lies in the top ten. Input material: PBMCs. Receptor source: a man younger than 40 in good health. Each CDR3 is given with its conserved first and last residue. A D gene is named only where the DNA matches it firmly. A clone size is listed for some rows: how often the clone was seen (once, few, many), or a class if it is expanded.

>TRBV11-2|TRBD2|-|TRBJ2-7
CASSLPLAGGPYEQYF
TGTGCCAGCAGCCTCCCACTAGCGGGAGGGCCCTACGAGCAGTACTTC
>TRBV19|TRBD1|few|TRBJ1-1
CASSRGTGAEAFF
TGTGCCAGTAGTCGGGGGACAGGTGCTGAAGCTTTCTTT
>TRBV5-6|-|-|TRBJ2-7
CASSFLSREQYF
TGTGCCAGCAGCTTTCTGTCTCGCGAGCAGTACTTC
>TRBV18|-|-|TRBJ1-3
CASSPTGGNTIYF
TGTGCCAGCTCGCCAACAGGGGGAAACACCATATATTTT
>TRBV7-9|TRBD1|-|TRBJ2-7
CAVGQGADEQYF
TGTGCCGTCGGACAGGGGGCGGACGAGCAGTACTTC
>TRBV19|TRBD2|-|TRBJ2-5
CASSALYLAGGGGETQYF
TGTGCCAGTAGTGCTCTTTACCTCGCGGGGGGCGGTGGAGAGACCCAGTACTTC
>TRBV6-5|-|-|TRBJ2-7
CASSLPGRSYEQYF
TGTGCCAGCAGTCTTCCGGGAAGGTCCTACGAGCAGTACTTC
>TRBV6-5|-|once|TRBJ1-4
CASGRQLEKLFF
TGTGCCAGCGGACGACAGCTTGAAAAACTGTTTTTT
>TRBV30|-|-|TRBJ2-7
CAWSLTGYEQYF
TGTGCCTGGAGTTTAACTGGCTACGAGCAGTACTTC
>TRBV15|TRBD2|-|TRBJ2-7
CATSRSREGTYEQYF
TGTGCCACCAGCAGAAGTCGGGAGGGGACCTACGAGCAGTACTTC
>TRBV27|-|few|TRBJ2-2
CASSPRDSYTGELFF
TGTGCCAGCAGTCCCCGGGACTCATACACCGGGGAGCTGTTTTTT
>TRBV5-1|-|-|TRBJ1-1
CASSALGGPTEAFF
TGCGCCAGCAGCGCCCTCGGGGGGCCTACTGAAGCTTTCTTT
>TRBV6-6|TRBD2|-|TRBJ2-7
CASSRWREGNYEQYF
TGTGCCAGCAGTAGGTGGCGGGAGGGGAACTACGAGCAGTACTTC
>TRBV7-6|TRBD2|-|TRBJ2-7
CASSFRLAGDGEQYF
TGTGCCAGCAGCTTTCGCCTAGCGGGAGACGGCGAGCAGTACTTC
>TRBV6-5|-|-|TRBJ2-1
CASSIGISGKQFF
TGTGCCAGCAGCATAGGAATTAGCGGAAAGCAGTTCTTC
>TRBV5-1|-|-|TRBJ2-3
CASSSAAGDTQYF
TGCGCCAGCAGCTCAGCGGCGGGAGATACGCAGTATTTT
>TRBV7-2|-|-|TRBJ2-1
CASSPYWRAWAHNEQFF
TGTGCCAGCAGCCCTTATTGGCGGGCCTGGGCCCACAATGAGCAGTTCTTC
>TRBV9|-|-|TRBJ2-5
CASSVGNSGGQETQYF
TGTGCCAGCAGCGTAGGAAATAGCGGCGGGCAAGAGACCCAGTACTTC
>TRBV9|TRBD2|-|TRBJ2-7
CASSVGGSEPYEQYF
TGTGCCAGCAGCGTGGGCGGGAGTGAACCCTACGAGCAGTACTTC
>TRBV2|TRBD2|-|TRBJ2-7
CASRGTSGRSEQYF
TGTGCCAGCAGGGGGACTAGCGGGAGGAGTGAGCAGTACTTC
>TRBV6-1|-|-|TRBJ2-3
CASSPSVGSTQYF
TGTGCCAGCAGCCCGTCAGTAGGGAGCACGCAGTATTTT
>TRBV5-1|TRBD2|once|TRBJ2-1
CASSNLAGNYNEQFF
TGCGCCAGCAGCAACCTAGCGGGAAACTACAATGAGCAGTTCTTC
>TRBV7-3|-|-|TRBJ1-2
CASSPGYGYGYTF
TGTGCCAGCAGCCCGGGGTACGGCTATGGCTACACCTTC
>TRBV7-9|TRBD2|-|TRBJ2-1
CASSGGTSGSRSYNEQFF
TGTGCCAGCAGCGGTGGGACTAGCGGGAGTAGATCCTACAATGAGCAGTTCTTC
>TRBV27|TRBD1|-|TRBJ1-5
CASKDGQGTNQPQHF
TGTGCCAGCAAAGATGGACAGGGGACGAATCAGCCCCAGCATTTT
>TRBV28|TRBD1|-|TRBJ2-5
CASSQGVQETQYF
TGTGCCAGCAGCCAGGGGGTTCAAGAGACCCAGTACTTC
>TRBV7-9|-|-|TRBJ2-1
CSSSLTVGNEQFF
TGTTCCAGCAGCTTAACGGTCGGCAATGAGCAGTTCTTC
>TRBV29-1|TRBD1|-|TRBJ2-6
CSARDSGSGANVLTF
TGCAGCGCCCGGGACAGCGGTTCTGGGGCCAACGTCCTGACTTTC
>TRBV5-5|-|-|TRBJ2-4
CASSIGGTQGNIQYF
TGTGCCAGCAGCATCGGCGGGACCCAAGGAAACATTCAGTACTTC
>TRBV15|TRBD2|-|TRBJ2-1
CATSRGVAGLEPFNEQFF
TGTGCCACCAGCAGAGGAGTTGCAGGACTAGAGCCTTTCAATGAGCAGTTCTTC
>TRBV25-1|TRBD2|-|TRBJ2-3
CASSPPGTSGSADTQYF
TGTGCCAGCAGCCCTCCGGGGACTAGCGGGAGCGCAGATACGCAGTATTTT
>TRBV11-3|TRBD1|few|TRBJ2-7
CASSPGTGSHEQYF
TGTGCCAGCAGCCCCGGGACAGGTTCTCACGAGCAGTACTTC
>TRBV28|TRBD1|-|TRBJ1-5
CAIVGQGTQPQHF
TGTGCCATCGTCGGACAGGGCACTCAGCCCCAGCATTTT
>TRBV9|-|once|TRBJ2-7
CASSAGEVGEQYF
TGTGCCAGCAGCGCTGGGGAGGTAGGCGAGCAGTACTTC
>TRBV10-3|-|-|TRBJ1-1
CAISEPVGQGPTEAFF
TGTGCCATCAGTGAGCCTGTGGGGCAGGGGCCTACTGAAGCTTTCTTT
>TRBV6-6|-|-|TRBJ2-1
CASNERRSSYNEQFF
TGTGCCAGCAACGAGCGGAGGAGCTCCTACAATGAGCAGTTCTTC
>TRBV27|TRBD2|-|TRBJ2-7
CASSRSGVAYEQYF
TGTGCCAGCAGTCGCAGCGGGGTTGCCTACGAGCAGTACTTC
>TRBV6-1|TRBD2|-|TRBJ2-5
CASSERVKAGEQYF
TGTGCCAGCAGTGAAAGGGTTAAGGCGGGGGAGCAGTACTTC
>TRBV5-1|TRBD2|once|TRBJ2-1
CASSLVTSGRANEQFF
TGCGCCAGCAGCTTGGTGACTAGCGGGAGGGCCAATGAGCAGTTCTTC
>TRBV5-4|TRBD2|-|TRBJ2-1
CASSSGLWFEQFF
TGTGCCAGCAGCTCGGGACTATGGTTTGAGCAGTTCTTC
>TRBV5-4|TRBD2|-|TRBJ2-3
CASSSTSGSRYTQYF
TGTGCCAGCAGCTCAACTAGCGGGAGTCGGTATACGCAGTATTTT
>TRBV14|-|few|TRBJ2-2
CASSQDSRELFF
TGTGCCAGCAGCCAAGATAGCCGGGAGCTGTTTTTT
>TRBV6-1|-|-|TRBJ1-2
CASSEEDSVPYGYTF
TGTGCCAGCAGTGAAGAGGACAGCGTCCCCTATGGCTACACCTTC
>TRBV19|TRBD2|-|TRBJ2-3
CASSLIAGDWDTQYF
TGTGCCAGTAGTCTTATAGCGGGGGACTGGGATACGCAGTATTTT
>TRBV6-5|-|-|TRBJ1-1
CASSYGGSRDTEAFF
TGTGCCAGCAGTTATGGAGGAAGTAGGGACACTGAAGCTTTCTTT
>TRBV11-2|TRBD1|-|TRBJ1-4
CASSFRDRGYEKLFF
TGTGCCAGCAGCTTCCGGGACAGGGGATATGAAAAACTGTTTTTT
>TRBV7-8|TRBD1|-|TRBJ2-6
CASSLQGALSGANVLTF
TGTGCCAGCAGCTTACAGGGGGCGCTATCTGGGGCCAACGTCCTGACTTTC
>TRBV7-9|-|-|TRBJ2-1
CASTPRVGLRGTLYNEQFF
TGTGCCAGCACCCCTCGGGTAGGATTACGCGGGACGCTCTACAATGAGCAGTTCTTC
>TRBV29-1|-|once|TRBJ1-2
CSVETGVGGYTF
TGCAGCGTTGAAACGGGAGTAGGAGGCTACACCTTC